The T cell receptor beta chain described here comes from a study of CD8+ T cells in alopecia areata. RNA, once extracted, was reverse transcribed into cDNA for use as the sequencing template. Repertoires were generated with immunoSEQ multiplex PCR, while TCRdb's copy carries only in-frame clones and drops some. The table includes around 82,000 clones, about 53% detected once. Deletions cut 3 bases from V and 6 bases from J, with 15 bases between. The V gene's germline CDR1 is SGDLS and CDR2 YYNGEE. This CDR3 region has 15 residues. Punch biopsies of lesional scalp, plus peripheral blood, were taken from alopecia areata patients. PBMCs were stained for CD3, CD4 and CD8, and CD4+ and CD8+ T cells were sorted.

Specimen: NKG2D-high CD8+ T cells sorted from blood. The source is a human donor with alopecia areata. This chain joins TRBV9 and TRBJ2-2, with D hard to call. Here the CDR3 reads CASSGGMTGSGELFF. For the CDR3, the DNA is TGTGCCAGCAGCGGGGGTATGACTGGGTCCGGGGAGCTGTTTTTT.